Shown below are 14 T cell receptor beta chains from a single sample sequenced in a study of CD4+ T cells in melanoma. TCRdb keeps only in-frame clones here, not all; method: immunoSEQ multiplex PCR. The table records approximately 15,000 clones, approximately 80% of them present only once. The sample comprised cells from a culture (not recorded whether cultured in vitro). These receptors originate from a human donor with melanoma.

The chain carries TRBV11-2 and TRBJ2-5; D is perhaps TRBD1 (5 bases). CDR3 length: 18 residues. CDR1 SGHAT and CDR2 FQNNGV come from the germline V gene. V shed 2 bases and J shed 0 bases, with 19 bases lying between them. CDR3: CASSLRGSFPRYQETQYF. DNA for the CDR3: TGTGCCAGCAGCTTAAGGGGTTCTTTCCCTCGGTACCAAGAGACCCAGTACTTC.

This CDR3 is CASSREMGGGVTYEQYF. The CDR3 nucleotides read TGCGCCAGCAGCCGCGAGATGGGTGGGGGGGTTACCTACGAGCAGTACTTC. The V call is TRBV4-1, the J call TRBJ2-7, with 7 bases that match TRBD2. Germline loops: CDR1 MGHRA, CDR2 YSYEKL. CDR3 length: 17 residues. With 4 bases clipped from V and 2 bases from J, the junction kept 14 bases outside the gene matches.

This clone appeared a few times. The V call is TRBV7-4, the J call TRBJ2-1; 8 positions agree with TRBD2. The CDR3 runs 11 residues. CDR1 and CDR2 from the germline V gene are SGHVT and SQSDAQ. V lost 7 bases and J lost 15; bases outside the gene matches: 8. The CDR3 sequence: CASMRKRGLFF. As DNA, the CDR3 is TGTGCCAGCATGCGGAAGCGGGGGCTGTTCTTC.

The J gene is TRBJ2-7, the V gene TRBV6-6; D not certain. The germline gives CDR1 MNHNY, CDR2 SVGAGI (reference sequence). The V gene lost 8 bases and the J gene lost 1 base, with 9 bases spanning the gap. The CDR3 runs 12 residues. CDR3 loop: CASGKGSYEQYF. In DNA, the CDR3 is TGTGCCAGCGGTAAGGGTTCCTACGAGCAGTACTTC.

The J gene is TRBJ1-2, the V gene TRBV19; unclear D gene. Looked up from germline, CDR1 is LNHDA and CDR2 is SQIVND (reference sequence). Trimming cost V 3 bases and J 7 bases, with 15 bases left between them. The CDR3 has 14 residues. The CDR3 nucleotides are TGTGCCAGTAGTATCCCCCGGGGAAGGTTTGGCTACACCTTC. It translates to CASSIPRGRFGYTF.

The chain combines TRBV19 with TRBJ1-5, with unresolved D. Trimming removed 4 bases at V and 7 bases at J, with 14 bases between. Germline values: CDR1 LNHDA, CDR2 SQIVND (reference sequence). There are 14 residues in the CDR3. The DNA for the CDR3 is TGTGCCAGTAGTACCCACAGTGTAAGACAGCCCCAGCATTTT. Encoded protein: CASSTHSVRQPQHF.

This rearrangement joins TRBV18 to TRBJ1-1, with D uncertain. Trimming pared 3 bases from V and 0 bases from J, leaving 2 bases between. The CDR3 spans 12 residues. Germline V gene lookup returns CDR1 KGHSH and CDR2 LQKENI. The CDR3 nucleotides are TGTGCCAGCTCACCGTTGAACACTGAAGCTTTCTTT. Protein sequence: CASSPLNTEAFF. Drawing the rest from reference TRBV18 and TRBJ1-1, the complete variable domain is NAGVMQNPRHLVRRRGQEARLRCSPMKGHSHVYWYRQLPEEGLKFMVYLQKENIIDESGMPKERFSAEFPKEGPSILRIQQVVRGDSAAYFCASSPLNTEAFFGQGTRLTVV.

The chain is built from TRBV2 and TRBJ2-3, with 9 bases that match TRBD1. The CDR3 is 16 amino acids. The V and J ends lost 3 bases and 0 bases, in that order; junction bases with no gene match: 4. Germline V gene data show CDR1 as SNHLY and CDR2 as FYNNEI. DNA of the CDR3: TGTGCCAGCAGTGACTGGGACAGGGCGAGCACAGATACGCAGTATTTT. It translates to CASSDWDRASTDTQYF.

CDR3 in amino acids: CASSSSTSGQPQHF. DNA for the CDR3: TGTGCCAGCAGCAGCTCCACATCGGGGCAGCCCCAGCATTTT. This chain connects TRBV7-3 to TRBJ1-5; D remains unclear. V dropped 5 bases and J dropped 7 bases, with 15 bases sitting between them. The CDR3 length is 14 residues. Germline loops: CDR1 SGHTA, CDR2 FQGTGA.

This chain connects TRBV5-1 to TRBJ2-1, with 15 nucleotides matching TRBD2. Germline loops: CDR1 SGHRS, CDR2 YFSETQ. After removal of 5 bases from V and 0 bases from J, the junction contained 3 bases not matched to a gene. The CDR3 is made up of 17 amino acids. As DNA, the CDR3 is TGCGCCAGCAGTCAGGGACTAGCGGGGGGCTCCTACAATGAGCAGTTCTTC. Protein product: CASSQGLAGGSYNEQFF.

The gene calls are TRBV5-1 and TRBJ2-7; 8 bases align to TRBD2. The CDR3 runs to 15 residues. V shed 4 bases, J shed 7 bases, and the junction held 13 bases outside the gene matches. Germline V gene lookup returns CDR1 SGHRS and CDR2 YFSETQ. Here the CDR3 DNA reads TGCGCCAGCAGCAAGATCAGCGGGGGAGTTGATGAGCAGTACTTC. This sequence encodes CASSKISGGVDEQYF.

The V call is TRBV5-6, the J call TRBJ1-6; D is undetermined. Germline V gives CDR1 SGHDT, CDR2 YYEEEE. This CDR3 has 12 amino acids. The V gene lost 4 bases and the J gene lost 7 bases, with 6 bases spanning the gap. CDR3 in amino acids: CASSGYNSPLHF. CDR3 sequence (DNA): TGTGCCAGCAGCGGCTACAATTCACCCCTCCACTTT.

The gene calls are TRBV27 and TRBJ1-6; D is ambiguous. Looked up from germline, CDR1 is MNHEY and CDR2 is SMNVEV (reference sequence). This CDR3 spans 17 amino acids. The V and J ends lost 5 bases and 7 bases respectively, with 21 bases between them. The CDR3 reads CASSRQGSGRGNSPLHF. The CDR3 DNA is TGTGCCAGCAGTAGACAAGGATCAGGCCGAGGGAATTCACCCCTCCACTTT.

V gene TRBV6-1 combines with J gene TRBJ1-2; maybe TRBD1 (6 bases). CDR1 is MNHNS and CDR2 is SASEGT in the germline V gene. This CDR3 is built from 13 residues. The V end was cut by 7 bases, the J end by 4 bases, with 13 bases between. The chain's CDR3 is CASTGQIGYGYTF. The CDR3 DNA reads TGTGCCAGCACGGGACAAATCGGCTATGGCTACACCTTC.